Following are 3 T cell receptor beta chains from one sample sequenced in a study of glioma-infiltrating T cells. TCR alpha and beta CDR3 regions were amplified from RNA using iRepertoire nested multiplex PCR. TCRdb fed the multiplex PCR reads into MiXCR, producing one record per CDR3 protein. The sample has 150,000 or so distinct CDR3 sequences, about 39% seen once; the top ten hold 15% to 25%. Material: glioma tissue, nonneoplastic brain tissue, or PBMCs (not recorded which). Receptors originate from a human donor with low-grade glioma or glioblastoma, undergoing nonglioma brain surgery, or in good health (not recorded which).

The V call is TRBV6-1, the J call TRBJ2-3; D might be TRBD1 or TRBD2, each matching 5 bases. The CDR3 consists of 13 residues. Looked up from germline, CDR1 is MNHNS and CDR2 is SASEGT. V gave up 5 bases and J gave up 2 bases, with 8 bases separating them. The CDR3 nucleotides read TGTGCCAGCAGTTCGGGACCCACAGATACGCAGTATTTT. Amino acid sequence: CASSSGPTDTQYF.

V and J are TRBV2 and TRBJ2-5; D is perhaps TRBD1 (6 bases). Germline CDR1 SNHLY, CDR2 FYNNEI. The CDR3 has 15 amino acids. The V end was cut by 6 bases, the J end by 1 base, with 15 bases between. The CDR3 sequence: CASSFQGSAQETQYF. The CDR3 DNA reads as TGTGCCAGCAGCTTCCAGGGGTCAGCCCAAGAGACCCAGTACTTC. Supplemented by reference TRBV2 and TRBJ2-5, the full variable domain reads EPEVTQTPSHQVTQMGQEVILRCVPISNHLYFYWYRQILGQKVEFLVSFYNNEISEKSEIFDDQFSVERPDGSNFTLKIRSTKLEDSAMYFCASSFQGSAQETQYFGPGTRLLVL.

This clonotype appeared a few times. The rearrangement joins TRBV25-1 to TRBJ2-7; 7 bases align to TRBD1. V gave up 1 base and J gave up 2 bases; unmatched junction bases: 5. Germline V gene data show CDR1 as MGHDK and CDR2 as SYGVNS. This CDR3 spans 15 amino acids. This CDR3 reads CASSESNRGTYEQYF. CDR3 sequence (DNA): TGTGCCAGCAGTGAATCGAACAGGGGCACCTACGAGCAGTACTTC.